The entry below gives a single TCR beta chain sequence along with its context. What it binds is unknown. The data belong to a study of shared clonotypes between healthy human individuals. General study results and limits: Sampling was confined to blood; repertoires within tissues likely differ.

It was across several immunoSEQ plates that each subset's genomic DNA was evenly split. Sorted-subset replicate PCRs used around 220 ng DNA, about 30,000 T cell genomes. TCRdb's copy holds only in-frame clones and misses some; the assay was immunoSEQ multiplex PCR. The sample includes approximately 600,000 clones, roughly 96% of them seen just once. Naive CD8 cells, CD45RO-negative and positively selected for CCR7, excluded terminally differentiated effector memory CD45RA+ cells. Everyone who donated was a Caucasian adult who lived in Nashville, Tennessee. The specimen sequenced was naive CD8+ T cells sorted from blood. The TCR comes from a woman aged 30 to 39 in good health.

CDR3 sequence (DNA): TGTGCCAGCAGTTTAGGGATGATGAACACTGAAGCTTTCTTT. It is translated as CASSLGMMNTEAFF. V usage is TRBV28 and J usage is TRBJ1-1; no clear D gene. This CDR3 is 14 amino acids long. Trimming stripped 2 bases from V and 0 bases from J, with 7 bases between. The V gene's germline CDR1 is MDHEN and CDR2 SYDVKM.